Each of the 24 T cell receptor beta chains below was sequenced from the same sample in a study of human T cells and chemical hapten exposure. Time point: patch test 3, about 24 weeks after DPC sensitization. Treatment noted: therapeutic diphenylcyclopropenone sensitization with weekly scalp DPC. TCRdb re-analysed the RACE reads in MiXCR, keeping a single row per CDR3 protein. This table holds over 75,000 distinct CDR3 sequences, about 11% found once. This specimen was whole blood, taken in connection with sensitization to the hapten diphenylcyclopropenone (DPC). These receptors were collected from a woman in her 30s with alopecia areata. Some clones in this sample may be carry-over from other donors' samples.

Concerning this clonotype itself: A much larger clone lies a single base off, so this may be a read error. V usage is TRBV12-3 or TRBV12-4 and J usage is TRBJ2-1; D unclear. The CDR3 contains 12 residues. The CDR3 loop reads CASSPTSSEEFF. The DNA for the CDR3 is TGTGCCAGCAGCCCTACTTCAAGTGAGGAGTTCTTC.

This clonotype was counted between two and nine times. This sequence joins TRBV9 and TRBJ2-2; TRBD2 agrees at 8 bases. This CDR3 contains 16 residues. V trimming: 0 bases; J trimming: 0 bases; junction bases outside the gene matches: 1. From germline, CDR1 is SGDLS and CDR2 YYNGEE. The CDR3 coding sequence is TGTGCCAGCAGCGTAGCTAGCGGGCCGAACACCGGGGAGCTGTTTTTT. Protein sequence: CASSVASGPNTGELFF.

This clonotype was seen many times. The V call is TRBV29-1, the J call TRBJ1-1; possibly TRBD1 for D (5 bases). Trimming cost V 6 bases and J 0 bases, with 14 bases left between them. Per the germline V gene, CDR1 is SQVTM and CDR2 is ANQGSEA. This CDR3 has 14 amino acids. CDR3 DNA: TGCAGCGTGGGTAGACAGAGCATGAACACTGAAGCTTTCTTT. Translation: CSVGRQSMNTEAFF.

The sample holds a few counts of this clonotype. The CDR3 sequence is CSAMLGSTDTQYF. The CDR3 nucleotides read TGCAGTGCTATGCTCGGAAGCACAGATACGCAGTATTTT. The rearrangement uses TRBV20-1 and TRBJ2-3; D remains ambiguous. Germline CDR1 is DFQATT and CDR2 is SNEGSKA (reference sequence). This CDR3 comprises 13 residues. V gave up 4 bases and J gave up 0 bases, with 8 bases separating them.

This clonotype was picked up many times. This CDR3 is CAIRQGRTYNSPLHF. The CDR3 nucleotides read TGTGCCATCAGGCAGGGACGGACCTATAATTCACCCCTCCACTTT. The chain couples TRBV10-3 to TRBJ1-6, with D possibly TRBD1 on 5 matching bases. In germline, CDR1 is ENHRY, CDR2 SYGVKD. Trimming left V 6 bases short and J 2 bases short, with 11 bases between. There are 15 residues in the CDR3.

In its sample, this clonotype was seen many times. The chain combines TRBV7-9 with TRBJ2-5, with 7 nucleotides matching TRBD2. CDR3 length: 14 residues. Per the germline V gene, CDR1 is SEHNR and CDR2 is FQNEAQ (reference sequence). With 1 base clipped from V and 5 bases from J, the junction kept 4 bases outside the gene matches. This chain's CDR3 is CASSLGLASETQYF. The CDR3 DNA sequence: TGTGCCAGCAGCTTAGGACTAGCATCGGAGACCCAGTACTTC.

This clonotype showed up many times. The chain couples TRBV3-1 to TRBJ1-5; no firm D call. Germline V gene sequence: CDR1 LGHDT, CDR2 YNNKEL (reference sequence). V was pared by 1 base and J by 5 bases, with 9 bases between. The CDR3 is 14 amino acids. In nucleotides, the CDR3 is TGTGCCAGCAGCCAAGCGGGCGGCTATCAGCCCCAGCATTTT. It codes for CASSQAGGYQPQHF. The whole variable domain, remainder taken from reference TRBV3-1 and TRBJ1-5, is DTAVSQTPKYLVTQMGNDKSIKCEQNLGHDTMYWYKQDSKKFLKIMFSYNNKELIINETVPNRFSPKSPDKAHLNLHINSLELGDSAVYFCASSQAGGYQPQHFGDGTRLSIL.

This clonotype occurred many times. The gene calls are TRBV6-4 and TRBJ2-6; D perhaps matches TRBD1 (5 bases). The CDR3 runs to 15 residues. Germline V lookup: CDR1 MRHNA, CDR2 SNTAGT. The germline V and J ends were trimmed by 6 bases and 0 bases, with 9 bases remaining between them. The CDR3 is CASSADSSGANVLTF. DNA for the CDR3: TGTGCCAGCAGCGCCGACAGCTCTGGGGCCAACGTCCTGACTTTC.

This clonotype was counted ten times or more. This chain links TRBV7-9 with TRBJ2-3, with D perhaps given as TRBD1 or TRBD2 (5 bases each). The CDR3 extends over 16 amino acids. V shed 1 base and J shed 4 bases, with 15 bases lying between them. Looked up from germline, CDR1 is SEHNR and CDR2 is FQNEAQ (reference sequence). CDR3 coding DNA: TGTGCCAGCAGCTTAGGGGGGAGTGGAACGGCAGATACGCAGTATTTT. Amino acids: CASSLGGSGTADTQYF.

Ten or more counts support this clonotype. This chain uses TRBV28 with TRBJ2-3; 11 bases fit TRBD2. With 4 bases clipped from V and 8 bases from J, the junction kept 14 bases outside the gene matches. Germline V gene sequence: CDR1 MDHEN, CDR2 SYDVKM. This CDR3 region has 17 residues. The CDR3: CASSSQTSGTVSGTQYF. In nucleotides, the CDR3 is TGTGCCAGCAGTTCCCAGACTAGCGGGACTGTATCGGGTACGCAGTATTTT.

This clonotype occurred many times. V gene TRBV11-2 combines with J gene TRBJ1-2; 7 positions match TRBD1. The CDR3 runs to 12 residues. Germline V gene lookup returns CDR1 SGHAT and CDR2 FQNNGV. V gave up 3 bases and J gave up 6 bases; unmatched junction bases: 1. CDR3 region: CASSLTGNGYTF. The CDR3 nucleotides read TGTGCCAGCAGCTTGACAGGGAATGGCTACACCTTC.

This clonotype was seen a handful of times. This chain uses TRBV6-2 or TRBV6-3 with TRBJ2-1, with D hard to call. The CDR3 runs to 12 residues. V lost 2 bases, J lost 15 bases, and 14 bases lay in between. Per the germline V gene, CDR1 is MNHEY and CDR2 is SVGEGT. CDR3: CASSYPDRDWFF. CDR3 DNA: TGTGCCAGCAGTTACCCTGATCGCGATTGGTTCTTC.

The chain links TRBV5-5 to TRBJ2-5; D ambiguous. Germline values: CDR1 SGHKS, CDR2 YYEKEE (reference sequence). The V gene lost 0 bases and the J gene lost 5 bases, with 8 bases spanning the gap. The CDR3 covers 13 residues. The CDR3 reads CASSLATAETQYF. The CDR3 DNA sequence: TGTGCCAGCAGCTTGGCCACGGCGGAGACCCAGTACTTC.

This clonotype was detected a few times. The CDR3 region is CASRRTEETQYF. CDR3 nucleotide sequence: TGTGCCAGCAGAAGAACGGAAGAGACCCAGTACTTC. The V gene is TRBV27, the J gene TRBJ2-5; the D is unclear. The CDR3 runs to 12 residues. Trimming stripped 6 bases from V and 3 bases from J, with 8 bases between. Per the germline V gene, CDR1 is MNHEY and CDR2 is SMNVEV (reference sequence).

This clonotype was recorded at least ten times. The CDR3 coding sequence is TGTGCCAGCAGTTCAACAAGTCATGTTTGGACCGGGGAGCTGTTTTTT. Translation: CASSSTSHVWTGELFF. The chain joins TRBV28 to TRBJ2-2; D is uncertain. Germline-derived CDR1 and CDR2 are MDHEN and SYDVKM. This CDR3 is built from 16 residues. V lost 4 bases, J lost 5 bases, and 17 bases lay in between.

This clonotype has a count of ten or more. This chain connects TRBV28 to TRBJ2-7; 9 positions match TRBD1. The CDR3 is 15 amino acids. V shed 5 bases and J 4 bases; nucleotides not matched to a gene: 9. Germline loops: CDR1 MDHEN, CDR2 SYDVKM. CDR3 bases: TGTGCCAGCAGTCGACCGGGACAGGGATCGTACGAGCAGTACTTC. Amino acids: CASSRPGQGSYEQYF.

This clonotype has at least ten counts. This sequence joins TRBV28 and TRBJ2-3, with 8 bases lining up with TRBD2. Germline assignment: CDR1 MDHEN and CDR2 SYDVKM. This CDR3 comprises 16 residues. V gave up 7 bases and J gave up 2 bases; unmatched junction bases: 11. CDR3 DNA sequence: TGTGCCAGCACCTCCAGCGGGAGATCTTCCACAGATACGCAGTATTTT. Translation: CASTSSGRSSTDTQYF. Looking up the rest from reference TRBV28 and TRBJ2-3 gives the full variable domain: DVKVTQSSRYLVKRTGEKVFLECVQDMDHENMFWYRQDPGLGLRLIYFSYDVKMKEKGDIPEGYSVSREKKERFSLILESASTNQTSMYLCASTSSGRSSTDTQYFGPGTRLTVL.

This clonotype was picked up many times. The chain employs TRBV10-3 and TRBJ1-2; D unclear. The CDR3 has 13 residues. The V end was cut by 11 bases, the J end by 2 bases, with 15 bases between. Per the germline V gene, CDR1 is ENHRY and CDR2 is SYGVKD. CDR3 sequence (DNA): TGTGCCCTCCGGGCCATAGGGAACTATGGCTACACCTTC. Protein product: CALRAIGNYGYTF.

This clonotype was recorded many times. The chain employs TRBV6-5 and TRBJ1-1; D gene ambiguous. Germline CDR1 MNHEY, CDR2 SVGAGI. V lost 0 bases and J lost 1, with 3 bases in between. This CDR3 spans 13 amino acids. CDR3 sequence: CASSYSANTEAFF. The DNA for the CDR3 is TGTGCCAGCAGTTACTCGGCGAACACTGAAGCTTTCTTT.

This clonotype has a count of ten or more. The J gene is TRBJ2-5, the V gene TRBV7-9; a possible D gene is TRBD2 (6 bases). Germline values: CDR1 SEHNR, CDR2 FQNEAQ (reference sequence). The V end was cut by 6 bases, the J end by 5 bases, with 10 bases between. CDR3 size: 12 residues. CDR3 sequence (DNA): TGTGCCAGCAGTGGGACTCCCGAGACCCAGTACTTC. Translation: CASSGTPETQYF.

The CDR3 coding sequence is TGTGCCAGCAGCTTGAAGGGCGGAAACACCATATATTTT. The encoded protein is CASSLKGGNTIYF. V and J are TRBV5-6 and TRBJ1-3; D is unresolved. V lost 1 base and J 4 bases, leaving 6 bases between the germline ends. This CDR3 has 13 amino acids. Germline CDR1 and CDR2: SGHDT and YYEEEE. Based on the CDR3 plus reference TRBV5-6 and TRBJ1-3, the full variable domain is DAGVTQSPTHLIKTRGQQVTLRCSPKSGHDTVSWYQQALGQGPQFIFQYYEEEERQRGNFPDRFSGHQFPNYSSELNVNALLLGDSALYLCASSLKGGNTIYFGEGSWLTVV.

This clonotype appeared many times. The V and J genes are TRBV7-6 and TRBJ1-1; D unresolved. V dropped 7 bases and J dropped 5 bases, with 17 bases sitting between them. The CDR3 length is 14 residues. Germline assignment: CDR1 SGHVS and CDR2 FNYEAQ. The CDR3 DNA reads as TGTGCCAGCACCCCAGGTCCTTTTGAAACTGAAGCTTTCTTT. Amino acids: CASTPGPFETEAFF.

This clonotype came up a few times. The V gene is TRBV19, the J gene TRBJ1-2; 7 nucleotides agree with TRBD1. CDR1 and CDR2 (germline): LNHDA, SQIVND (reference sequence). Trimming took 9 bases from V and 4 from J; bases not matched to a gene: 5. The CDR3 runs 12 residues. The CDR3 spells CASGEGAYGYTF. As DNA, the CDR3 is TGTGCCAGCGGGGAGGGGGCCTATGGCTACACCTTC.

The sample holds many counts of this clonotype. The chain carries TRBV18 and TRBJ1-2; D perhaps matches TRBD1 (5 bases). V was shortened by 3 bases and J by 4 bases, with 9 bases between the two germline ends. This CDR3 has 13 amino acids. CDR1 and CDR2 from the germline V gene are KGHSH and LQKENI. Here the CDR3 reads CASSPDSSYGYTF. CDR3 bases: TGTGCCAGCTCACCTGACAGTTCCTATGGCTACACCTTC.